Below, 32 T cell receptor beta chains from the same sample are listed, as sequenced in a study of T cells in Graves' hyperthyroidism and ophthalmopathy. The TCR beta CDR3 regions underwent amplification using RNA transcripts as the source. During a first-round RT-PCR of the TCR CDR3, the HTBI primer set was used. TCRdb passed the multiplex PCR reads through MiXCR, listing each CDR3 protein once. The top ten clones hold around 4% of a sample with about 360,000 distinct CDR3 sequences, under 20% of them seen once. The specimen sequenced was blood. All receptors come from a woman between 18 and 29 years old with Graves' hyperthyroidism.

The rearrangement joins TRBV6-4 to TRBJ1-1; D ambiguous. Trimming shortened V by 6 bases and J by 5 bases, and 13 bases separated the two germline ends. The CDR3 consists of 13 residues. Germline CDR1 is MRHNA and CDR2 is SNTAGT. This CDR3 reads CASSRVWETEAFF. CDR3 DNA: TGTGCCAGCAGCCGGGTCTGGGAGACTGAAGCTTTCTTT.

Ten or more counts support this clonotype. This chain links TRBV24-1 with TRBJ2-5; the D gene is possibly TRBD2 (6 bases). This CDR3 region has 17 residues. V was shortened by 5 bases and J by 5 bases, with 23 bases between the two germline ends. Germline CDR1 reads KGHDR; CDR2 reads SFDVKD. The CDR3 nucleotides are TGTGCCACCAGTGGAGGAGGGGCTGGAGGCCCCTACGAGACCCAGTACTTC. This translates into CATSGGGAGGPYETQYF.

As DNA, the CDR3 is TGTGCCAGCAGTTACGACAGGGACGGCCCTGAAGCTTTCTTT. Its protein product is CASSYDRDGPEAFF. The rearrangement uses TRBV6-5 and TRBJ1-1; 7 bases line up with TRBD1. Trimming at V came to 2 bases and at J to 6 bases, leaving 6 bases not matched to a gene. The germline V gene has CDR1 MNHEY and CDR2 SVGAGI. The CDR3 contains 14 residues.

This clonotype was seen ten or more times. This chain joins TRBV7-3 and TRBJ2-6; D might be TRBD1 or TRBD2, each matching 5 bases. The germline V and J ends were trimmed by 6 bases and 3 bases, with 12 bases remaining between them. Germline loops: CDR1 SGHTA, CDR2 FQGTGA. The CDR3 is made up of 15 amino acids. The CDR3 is CASSLQGDGANVLTF. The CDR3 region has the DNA TGTGCCAGCAGTCTCCAGGGAGATGGGGCCAACGTCCTGACTTTC.

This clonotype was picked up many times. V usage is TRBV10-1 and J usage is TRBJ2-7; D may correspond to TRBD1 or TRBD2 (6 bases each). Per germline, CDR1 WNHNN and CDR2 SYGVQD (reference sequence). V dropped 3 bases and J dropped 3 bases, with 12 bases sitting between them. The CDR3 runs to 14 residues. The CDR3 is CASSEQGLGYEQYF. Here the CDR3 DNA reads TGCGCCAGCAGTGAACAGGGACTGGGCTACGAGCAGTACTTC.

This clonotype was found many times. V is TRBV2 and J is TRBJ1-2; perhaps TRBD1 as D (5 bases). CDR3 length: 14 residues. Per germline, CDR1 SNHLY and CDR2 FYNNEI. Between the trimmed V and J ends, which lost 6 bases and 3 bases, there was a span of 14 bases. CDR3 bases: TGTGCCAGCAGCAGTGATCAGGGCTACTATGGCTACACCTTC. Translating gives CASSSDQGYYGYTF. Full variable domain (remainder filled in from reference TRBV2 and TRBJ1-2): EPEVTQTPSHQVTQMGQEVILRCVPISNHLYFYWYRQILGQKVEFLVSFYNNEISEKSEIFDDQFSVERPDGSNFTLKIRSTKLEDSAMYFCASSSDQGYYGYTFGSGTRLTVV.

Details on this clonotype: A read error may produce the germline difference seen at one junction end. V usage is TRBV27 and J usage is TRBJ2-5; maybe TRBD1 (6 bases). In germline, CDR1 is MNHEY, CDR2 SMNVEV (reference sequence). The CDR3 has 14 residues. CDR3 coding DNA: TGTGCCAGCAGGGCCCCAGGCAGGGGAGAGGCCCAGTACTTC. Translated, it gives CASRAPGRGEAQYF.

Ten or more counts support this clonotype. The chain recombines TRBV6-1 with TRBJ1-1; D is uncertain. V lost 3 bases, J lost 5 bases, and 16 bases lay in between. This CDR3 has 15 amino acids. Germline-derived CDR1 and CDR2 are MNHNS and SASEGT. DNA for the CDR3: TGTGCCAGCAGTGAGCACGGCGATGCGAAAACTGAAGCTTTCTTT. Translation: CASSEHGDAKTEAFF.

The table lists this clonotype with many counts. CDR3 DNA: TGTGCCAGCAGTTACAGAGGGCGGGGAAACACCATATATTTT. This gives the protein CASSYRGRGNTIYF. The V call is TRBV6-5, the J call TRBJ1-3; no clear D. V was clipped by 2 bases and J by 4 bases, with 9 bases between them. Germline V gene lookup returns CDR1 MNHEY and CDR2 SVGAGI. This CDR3 spans 14 amino acids.

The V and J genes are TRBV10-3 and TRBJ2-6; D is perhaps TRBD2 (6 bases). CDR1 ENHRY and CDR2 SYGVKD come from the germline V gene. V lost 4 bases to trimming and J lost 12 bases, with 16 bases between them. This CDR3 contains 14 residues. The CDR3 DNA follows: TGTGCCATCAGTGTGGACGGAGGGGCGGCCGTCCTGACTTTC. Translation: CAISVDGGAAVLTF.

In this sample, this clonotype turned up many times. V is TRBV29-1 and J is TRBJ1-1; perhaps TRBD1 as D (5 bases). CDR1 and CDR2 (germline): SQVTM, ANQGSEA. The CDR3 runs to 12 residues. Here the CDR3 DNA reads TGCAGAGCGGACAATTTGGCTAATCAAGCTTTCTTT. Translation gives CRADNLANQAFF.

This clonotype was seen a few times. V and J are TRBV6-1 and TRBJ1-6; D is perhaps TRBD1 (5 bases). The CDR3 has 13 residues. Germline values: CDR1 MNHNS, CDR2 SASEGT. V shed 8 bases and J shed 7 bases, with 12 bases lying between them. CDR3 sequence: CASSSGWNSPLHF. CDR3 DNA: TGTGCCAGCTCCTCAGGGTGGAATTCACCCCTCCACTTT.

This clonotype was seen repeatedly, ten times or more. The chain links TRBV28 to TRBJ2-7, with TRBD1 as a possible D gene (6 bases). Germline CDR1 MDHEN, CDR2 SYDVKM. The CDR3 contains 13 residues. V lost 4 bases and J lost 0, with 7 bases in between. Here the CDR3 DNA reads TGTGCCAGCAGTTGGACAGCCTCCTACGAGCAGTACTTC. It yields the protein CASSWTASYEQYF. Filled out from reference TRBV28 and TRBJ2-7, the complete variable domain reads DVKVTQSSRYLVKRTGEKVFLECVQDMDHENMFWYRQDPGLGLRLIYFSYDVKMKEKGDIPEGYSVSREKKERFSLILESASTNQTSMYLCASSWTASYEQYFGPGTRLTVT.

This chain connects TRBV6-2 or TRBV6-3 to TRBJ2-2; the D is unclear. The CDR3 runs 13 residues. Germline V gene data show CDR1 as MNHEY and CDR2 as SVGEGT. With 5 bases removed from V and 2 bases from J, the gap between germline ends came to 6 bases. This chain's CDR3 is CASSRPNTGELFF. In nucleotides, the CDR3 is TGTGCCAGCAGTCGTCCTAACACCGGGGAGCTGTTTTTT.

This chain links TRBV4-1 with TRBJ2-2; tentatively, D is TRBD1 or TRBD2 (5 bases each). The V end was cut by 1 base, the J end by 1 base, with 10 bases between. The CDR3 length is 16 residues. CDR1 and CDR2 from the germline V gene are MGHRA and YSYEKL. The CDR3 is CASSQATAENTGELFF. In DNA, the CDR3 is TGCGCCAGCAGCCAAGCGACAGCGGAGAACACCGGGGAGCTGTTTTTT.

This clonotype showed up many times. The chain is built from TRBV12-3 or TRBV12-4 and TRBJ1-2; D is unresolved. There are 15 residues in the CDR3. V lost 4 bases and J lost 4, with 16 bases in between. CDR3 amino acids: CASSWTEVSRYGYTF. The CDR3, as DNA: TGTGCCAGCAGTTGGACGGAGGTATCTCGCTATGGCTACACCTTC.

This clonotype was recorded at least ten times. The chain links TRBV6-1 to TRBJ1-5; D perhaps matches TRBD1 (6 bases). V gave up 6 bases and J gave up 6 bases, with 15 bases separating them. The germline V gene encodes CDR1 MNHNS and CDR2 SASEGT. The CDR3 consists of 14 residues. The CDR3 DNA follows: TGTGCCAGCAGAACCCAGGGGATCGGTCAGCCCCAGCATTTT. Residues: CASRTQGIGQPQHF.

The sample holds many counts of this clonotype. The CDR3 DNA follows: TGCAGTGCTGTAACGCGGGACAGGGCCGTCGAGCAGTACTTC. Its protein product is CSAVTRDRAVEQYF. J is TRBJ2-7 and V is TRBV20-1; 9 positions agree with TRBD1. Germline V gene data show CDR1 as DFQATT and CDR2 as SNEGSKA (reference sequence). The J segment lost 6 bases and the V segment lost 5 bases, leaving 11 bases of the junction unmatched. This CDR3 contains 14 residues.

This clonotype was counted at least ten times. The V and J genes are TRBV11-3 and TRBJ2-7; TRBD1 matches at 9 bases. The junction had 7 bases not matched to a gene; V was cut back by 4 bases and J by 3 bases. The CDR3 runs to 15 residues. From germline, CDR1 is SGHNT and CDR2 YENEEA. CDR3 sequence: CASSSTGGNYYEQYF. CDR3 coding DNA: TGTGCCAGCAGCTCCACAGGGGGCAACTACTACGAGCAGTACTTC.

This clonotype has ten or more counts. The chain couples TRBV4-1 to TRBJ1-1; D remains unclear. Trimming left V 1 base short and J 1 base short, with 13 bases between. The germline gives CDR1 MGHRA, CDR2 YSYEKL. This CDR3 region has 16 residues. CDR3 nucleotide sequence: TGCGCCAGCAGCCAAGGTCGCCCGAACTCGAACACTGAAGCTTTCTTT. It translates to CASSQGRPNSNTEAFF.

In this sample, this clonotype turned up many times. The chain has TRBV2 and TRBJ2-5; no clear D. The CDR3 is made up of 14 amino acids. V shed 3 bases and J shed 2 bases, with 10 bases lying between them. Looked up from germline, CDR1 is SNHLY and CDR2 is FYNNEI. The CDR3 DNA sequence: TGTGCCAGCAGTGAGGGTATCGCTCAAGAGACCCAGTACTTC. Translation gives CASSEGIAQETQYF.

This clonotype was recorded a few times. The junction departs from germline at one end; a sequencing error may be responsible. The CDR3 DNA follows: TGTGCCAGCGGCTTGGTTTTCTCGGGGACAGGAGCTAACTATGGCTACACCTTC. Protein sequence: CASGLVFSGTGANYGYTF. The chain has TRBV7-9 and TRBJ1-2; 8 positions match TRBD1. The CDR3 has 18 amino acids. Per the germline V gene, CDR1 is SEHNR and CDR2 is FQNEAQ (reference sequence).

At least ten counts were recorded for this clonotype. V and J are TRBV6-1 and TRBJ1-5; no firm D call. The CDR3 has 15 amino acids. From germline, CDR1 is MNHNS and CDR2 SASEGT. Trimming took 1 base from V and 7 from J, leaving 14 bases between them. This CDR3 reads CASSEVNPFGQPQHF. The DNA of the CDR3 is TGTGCCAGCAGTGAAGTGAATCCTTTTGGGCAGCCCCAGCATTTT.

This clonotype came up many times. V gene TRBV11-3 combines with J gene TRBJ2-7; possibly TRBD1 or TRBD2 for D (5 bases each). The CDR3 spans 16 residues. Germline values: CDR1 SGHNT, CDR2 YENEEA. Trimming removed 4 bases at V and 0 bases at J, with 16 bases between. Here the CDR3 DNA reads TGTGCCAGCAGCTCGGGGACGGGTAGTATCTCCTACGAGCAGTACTTC. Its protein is CASSSGTGSISYEQYF.

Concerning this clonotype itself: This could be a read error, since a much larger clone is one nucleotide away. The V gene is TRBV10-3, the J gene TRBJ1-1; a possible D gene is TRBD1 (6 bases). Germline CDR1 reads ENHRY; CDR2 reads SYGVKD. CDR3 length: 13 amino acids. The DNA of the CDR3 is TGTGGCATCAGGAACCAGGGGTACACTGAAGCTTTCTTT. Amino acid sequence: CGIRNQGYTEAFF.

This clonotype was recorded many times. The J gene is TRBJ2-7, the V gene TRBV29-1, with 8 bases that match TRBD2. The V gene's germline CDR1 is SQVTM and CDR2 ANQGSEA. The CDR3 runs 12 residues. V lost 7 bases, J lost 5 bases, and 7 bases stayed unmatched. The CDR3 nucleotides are TGCAGCGCCTTGGGCGGGGGGAACGAGCAGTACTTC. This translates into CSALGGGNEQYF.

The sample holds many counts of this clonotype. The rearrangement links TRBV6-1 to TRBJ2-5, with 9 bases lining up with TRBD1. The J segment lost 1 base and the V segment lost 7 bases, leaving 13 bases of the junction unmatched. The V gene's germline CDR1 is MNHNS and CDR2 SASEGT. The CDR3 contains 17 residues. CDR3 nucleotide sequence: TGTGCCAGCACCGATCACGGTGACAGGGGGTTCCAAGAGACCCAGTACTTC. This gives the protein CASTDHGDRGFQETQYF.

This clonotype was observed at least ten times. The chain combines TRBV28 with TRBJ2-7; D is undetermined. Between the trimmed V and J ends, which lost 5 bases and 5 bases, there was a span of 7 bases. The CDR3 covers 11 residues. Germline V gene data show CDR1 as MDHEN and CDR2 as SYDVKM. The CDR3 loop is CASSHGDEQYF. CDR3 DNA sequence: TGTGCCAGCAGTCACGGAGACGAGCAGTACTTC.

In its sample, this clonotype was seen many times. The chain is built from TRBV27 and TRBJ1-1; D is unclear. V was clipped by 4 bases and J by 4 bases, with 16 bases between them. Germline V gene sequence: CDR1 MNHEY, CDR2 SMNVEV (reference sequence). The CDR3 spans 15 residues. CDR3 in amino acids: CASSSQTLLSTEAFF. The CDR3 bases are TGTGCCAGCAGTTCACAGACCTTACTGTCCACTGAAGCTTTCTTT.

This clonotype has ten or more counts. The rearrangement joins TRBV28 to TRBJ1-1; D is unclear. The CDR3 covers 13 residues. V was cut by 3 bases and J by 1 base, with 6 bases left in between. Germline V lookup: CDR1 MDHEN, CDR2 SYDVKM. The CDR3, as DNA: TGTGCCAGCAGTTTCAGGCAGAACACTGAAGCTTTCTTT. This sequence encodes CASSFRQNTEAFF.

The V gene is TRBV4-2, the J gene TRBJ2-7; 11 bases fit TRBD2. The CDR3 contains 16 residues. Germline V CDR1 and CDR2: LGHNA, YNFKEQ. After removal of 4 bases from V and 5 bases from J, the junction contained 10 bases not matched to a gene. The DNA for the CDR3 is TGTGCCAGCAGCCGCCAACTAGCGGGGGATGTACACGAGCAGTACTTC. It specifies CASSRQLAGDVHEQYF.

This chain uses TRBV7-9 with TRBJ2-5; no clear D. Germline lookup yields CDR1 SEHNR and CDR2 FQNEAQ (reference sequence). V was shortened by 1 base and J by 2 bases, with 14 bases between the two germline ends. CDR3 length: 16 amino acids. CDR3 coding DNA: TGTGCCAGCAGCTTAGTGGGTGAGGCAGAACAAGAGACCCAGTACTTC. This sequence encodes CASSLVGEAEQETQYF.